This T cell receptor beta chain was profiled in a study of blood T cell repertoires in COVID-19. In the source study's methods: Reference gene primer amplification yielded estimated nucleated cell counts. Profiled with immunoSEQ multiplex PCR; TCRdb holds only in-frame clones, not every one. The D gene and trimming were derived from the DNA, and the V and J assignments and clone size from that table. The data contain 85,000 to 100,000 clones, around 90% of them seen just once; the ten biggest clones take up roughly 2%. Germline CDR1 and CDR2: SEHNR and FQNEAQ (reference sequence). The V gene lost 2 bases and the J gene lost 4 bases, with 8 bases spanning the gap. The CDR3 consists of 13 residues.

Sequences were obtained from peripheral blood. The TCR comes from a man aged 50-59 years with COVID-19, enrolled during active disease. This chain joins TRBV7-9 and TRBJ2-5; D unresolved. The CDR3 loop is CASSLLRGETQYF. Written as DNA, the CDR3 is TGTGCCAGCAGCTTATTGAGAGGAGAGACCCAGTACTTC.